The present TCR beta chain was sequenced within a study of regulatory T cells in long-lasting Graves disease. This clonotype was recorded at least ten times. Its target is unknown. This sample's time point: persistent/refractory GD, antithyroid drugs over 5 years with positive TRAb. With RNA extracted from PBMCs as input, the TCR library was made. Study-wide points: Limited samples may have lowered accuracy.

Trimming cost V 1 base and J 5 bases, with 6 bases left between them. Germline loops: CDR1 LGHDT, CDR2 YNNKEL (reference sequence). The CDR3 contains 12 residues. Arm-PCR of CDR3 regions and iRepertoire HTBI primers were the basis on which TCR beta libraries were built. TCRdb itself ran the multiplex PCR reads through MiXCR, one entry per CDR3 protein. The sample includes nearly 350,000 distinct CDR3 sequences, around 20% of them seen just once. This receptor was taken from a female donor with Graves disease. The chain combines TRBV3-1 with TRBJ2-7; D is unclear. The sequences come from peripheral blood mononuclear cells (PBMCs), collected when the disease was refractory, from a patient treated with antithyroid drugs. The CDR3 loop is CASSQVSHEQYF. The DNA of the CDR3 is TGTGCCAGCAGCCAAGTGTCCCACGAGCAGTACTTC.